This T cell receptor beta chain derives from a study of blood T cells in healthy people across ages (dated by TCRdb to between 2014 and 2017). Notes on the research overall: Template switching captured roughly one uniquely barcoded TCR beta cDNA molecule per two T cells in model experiments. Using deep sequencing normalized with unique cDNA molecular identifiers, the study measured how TCR beta repertoire diversity changes with age. Four age groups were formed from the donors: young (average roughly 15 years), middle-aged (approximately 39), aged (62) and long-lived (approximately 80). To avoid experimental bias, donors of different ages were distributed randomly across sequencing lanes. Using the same blood draw, the study looked at two additional independent replicas of 1 million unique cDNA reads for two donors, one aged 18 to 30 and the other aged 80 or older.

What the study reported, not specific to this receptor: Total diversity estimates from one million sequenced T cells were considered lower bounds and underestimates. The CMV infection status of donors was not known, potentially confounding age-related changes in expanded clonotypes. Bulk unsorted PBMC profiling prevented conclusive comparison of naive and antigen-experienced compartments. There was a strong correlation between observed TCR beta diversity and the percentage of naive T cells measured by flow cytometry. The long-lived group showed more naive CD4+ T cells, fewer expanded clones and increased TCR diversity than the aged group, suggesting age selection. Observed TCR beta diversity per million T cells fell roughly linearly with age, and a significant reduction was already apparent by age roughly 40.

Library construction relied on 5' RACE. Sequencing took place on an Illumina HiSeq 2500. A second PCR of roughly 7 to 12 cycles was run with a J-beta primer mix and a sample-barcoded 5' primer. A unique molecular identifier was introduced onto each TCR beta cDNA molecule by a template-switch 5' adaptor carrying 12 random nucleotides. At least 3 million CDR3-containing paired-end reads were obtained from each sample. The Mint cDNA synthesis kit, primed by a TRBC-specific oligonucleotide, was used to synthesize first-strand cDNA from all RNA. All cDNA was treated with uracil-DNA glycosylase and then went through a first 18-cycle PCR with the universal primers M1SS and BC2_uni_R. The published analysis was carried out like this. For normalization, 1 million high-quality reads, each with a distinct molecular identifier, were randomly selected from each sample. Instead of being binned into consensus sequences, reads that shared molecular identifiers were thrown out. CDR3 identification, clonotype clustering and error correction used MiTCR with a Q25 quality threshold and the strictest error-elimination algorithm. A nonparametric unseen species model using Euler transformation provided a lower-bound estimate of total TCR beta diversity. The public sequencing data were trimmed at Q25 with fastp and processed into clonotypes with MiXCR by TCRdb, which kept only in-frame beta chains. Every distinct CDR3 protein forms one entry, paired with its most common genes and DNA. TCRdb's processing, not the authors' own work, is the source of the V and J calls. The sample contains some 800,000 distinct CDR3 sequences, under 45% of them found a single time. The ten largest clonotypes hold about 21% of the sample.

Only a few counts were recorded for this clonotype. Which antigen it targets is not known. Base qualities were left out, and no much larger clone turns up one base away. The roughly 39 donors, aged about 6 to 95 years, were systemically healthy Caucasian individuals from Russia. Each donor gave around 9.9 milliliters of peripheral blood, collected into EDTA-treated Vacutainer tubes. PBMCs were isolated by Ficoll-Paque density-gradient centrifugation, with at least 7 million obtained per sample. Total RNA, at least 6 micrograms per sample, was extracted from PBMCs with Trizol reagent. For every donor, an aliquot of PBMCs went through flow cytometry to measure the percentages of naive CD45RAhigh/CD27high T cells. V lost 2 bases and J lost 4 bases, and the count of bases not matched to a germline gene is 10. The germline V gene (reference sequence) provides CDR1 SGHKS and CDR2 YYEKEE. Measured from the cysteine to the phenylalanine, the CDR3 is 16 residues long. Only CDR3 DNA remains: 48 bases, in frame from the first base.

The receptor's source is a man between 60 and 70 years old in good health. The rearrangement joined TRBV5-5 to TRBJ2-5; 8 bases in the middle match TRBD1. The specimen was blood. In nucleotides, the sequence is TGTGCCAGCAGCTTCCTCCGACAGGGGCCAGGAGAGACCCAGTACTTC. It translates to CASSFLRQGPGETQYF. The variable domain in full, with residues beyond the CDR3 obtained from the reference TRBV5-5 and TRBJ2-5 genes, is DAGVTQSPTHLIKTRGQQVTLRCSPISGHKSVSWYQQVLGQGPQFIFQYYEKEERGRGNFPDRFSARQFPNYSSELNVNALLLGDSALYLCASSFLRQGPGETQYFGPGTRLLVL.